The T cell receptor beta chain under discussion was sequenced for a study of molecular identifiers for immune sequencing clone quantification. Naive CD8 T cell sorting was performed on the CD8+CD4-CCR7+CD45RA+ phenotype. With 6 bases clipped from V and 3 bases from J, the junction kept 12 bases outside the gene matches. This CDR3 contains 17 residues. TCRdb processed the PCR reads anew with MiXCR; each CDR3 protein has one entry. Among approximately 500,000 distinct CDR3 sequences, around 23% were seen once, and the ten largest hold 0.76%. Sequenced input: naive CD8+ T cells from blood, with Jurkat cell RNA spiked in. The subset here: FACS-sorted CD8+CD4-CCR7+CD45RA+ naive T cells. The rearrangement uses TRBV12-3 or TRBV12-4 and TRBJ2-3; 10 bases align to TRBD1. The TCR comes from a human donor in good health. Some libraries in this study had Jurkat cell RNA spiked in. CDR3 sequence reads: CASSDHGDRGLTDTQYF. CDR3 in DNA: TGTGCCAGCAGCGATCACGGGGACAGGGGTCTGACAGATACGCAGTATTTT.